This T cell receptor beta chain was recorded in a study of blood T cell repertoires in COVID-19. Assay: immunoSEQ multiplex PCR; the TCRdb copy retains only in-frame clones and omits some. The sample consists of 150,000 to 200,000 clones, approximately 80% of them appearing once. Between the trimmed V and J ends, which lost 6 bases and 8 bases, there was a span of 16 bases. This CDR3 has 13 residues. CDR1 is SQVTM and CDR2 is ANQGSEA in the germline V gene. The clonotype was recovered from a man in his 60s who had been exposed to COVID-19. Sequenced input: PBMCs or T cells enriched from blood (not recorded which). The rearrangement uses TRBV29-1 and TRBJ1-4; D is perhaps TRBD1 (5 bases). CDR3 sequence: CSVVGGSREKLFF. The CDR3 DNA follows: TGCAGCGTCGTCGGGGGGTCTAGGGAAAAACTGTTTTTT.